This TCR beta chain was captured in a study of T cells expressing NK-cell markers. The CDR3 sequence is 15 residues long. Germline V gene sequence: CDR1 SEHNR, CDR2 FQNEAQ (reference sequence). TCRdb re-analyzed the 5' RACE reads; it lists each CDR3 protein once, without DNA. The sample has about 380,000 distinct CDR3 sequences, and its top ten clones hold around 5.3%. The sequenced sample was blood T cells: a sorted CD56 or NKG2C T cell subset, CD4+ or CD8+ T cells, or bulk PBMC T cells (not recorded which). The clonotype was recovered from a man aged 18-69 years in good health. The chain uses TRBV7-9 and TRBJ2-3; TCRdb selects TRBD2, and the lack of DNA leaves this call unchecked. The CDR3 protein is CASSLTLAGGDTQYF.